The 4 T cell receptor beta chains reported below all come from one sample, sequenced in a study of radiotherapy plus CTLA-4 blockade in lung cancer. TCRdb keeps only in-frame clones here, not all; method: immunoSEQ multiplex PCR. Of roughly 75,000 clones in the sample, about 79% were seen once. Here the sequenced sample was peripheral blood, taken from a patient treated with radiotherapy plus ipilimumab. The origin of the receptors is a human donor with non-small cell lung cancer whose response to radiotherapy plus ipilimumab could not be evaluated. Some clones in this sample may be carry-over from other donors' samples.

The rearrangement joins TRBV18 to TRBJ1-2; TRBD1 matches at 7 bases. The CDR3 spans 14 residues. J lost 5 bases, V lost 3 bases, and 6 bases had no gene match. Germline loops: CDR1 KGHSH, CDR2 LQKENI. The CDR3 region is CASSPAGTAYGYTF. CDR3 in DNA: TGTGCCAGCTCACCCGCCGGGACAGCGTATGGCTACACCTTC.

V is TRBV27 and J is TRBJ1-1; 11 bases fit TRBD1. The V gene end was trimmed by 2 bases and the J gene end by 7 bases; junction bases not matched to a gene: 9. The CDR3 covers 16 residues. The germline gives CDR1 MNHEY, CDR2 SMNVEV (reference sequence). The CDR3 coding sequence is TGTGCCAGCAGTTTAGGACCGGGACAGGGGGTTTATGAAGCTTTCTTT. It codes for CASSLGPGQGVYEAFF.

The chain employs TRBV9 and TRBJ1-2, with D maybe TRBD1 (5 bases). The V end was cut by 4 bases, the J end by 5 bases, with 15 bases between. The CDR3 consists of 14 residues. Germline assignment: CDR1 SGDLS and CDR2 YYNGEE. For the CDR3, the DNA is TGTGCCAGCAGCCCACAGCTCTCAGGGTATGGCTACACCTTC. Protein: CASSPQLSGYGYTF.

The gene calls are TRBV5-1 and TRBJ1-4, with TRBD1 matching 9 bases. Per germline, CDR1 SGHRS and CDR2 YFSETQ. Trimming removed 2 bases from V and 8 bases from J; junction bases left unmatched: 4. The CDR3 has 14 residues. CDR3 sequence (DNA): TGCGCCAGCAGCTTCGGGACAGGGCAGGAAAAACTGTTTTTT. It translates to CASSFGTGQEKLFF.